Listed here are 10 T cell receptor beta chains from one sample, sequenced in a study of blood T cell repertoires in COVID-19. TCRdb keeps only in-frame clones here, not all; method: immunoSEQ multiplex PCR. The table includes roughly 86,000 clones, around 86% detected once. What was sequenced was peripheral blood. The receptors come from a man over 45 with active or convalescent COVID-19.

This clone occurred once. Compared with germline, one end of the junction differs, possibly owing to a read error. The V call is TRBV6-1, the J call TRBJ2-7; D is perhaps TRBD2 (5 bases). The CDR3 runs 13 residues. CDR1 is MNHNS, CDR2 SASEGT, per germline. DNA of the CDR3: TGTGCCAGCAGCGAAGCGGCAGCCTACGAGCAGTACTTC. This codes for CASSEAAAYEQYF.

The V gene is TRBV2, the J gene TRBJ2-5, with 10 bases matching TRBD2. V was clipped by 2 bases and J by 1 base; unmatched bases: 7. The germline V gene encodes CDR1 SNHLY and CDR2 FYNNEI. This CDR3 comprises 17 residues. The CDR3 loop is CASSEKRGGPGQETQYF. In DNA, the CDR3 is TGTGCCAGCAGTGAAAAGCGGGGGGGCCCAGGCCAAGAGACCCAGTACTTC.

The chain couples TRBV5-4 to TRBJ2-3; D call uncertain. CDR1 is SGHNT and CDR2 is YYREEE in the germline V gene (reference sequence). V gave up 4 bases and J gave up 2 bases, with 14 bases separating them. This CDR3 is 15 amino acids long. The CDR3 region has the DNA TGTGCCAGCAGCCCCAGGCAGCACAACACAGATACGCAGTATTTT. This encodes CASSPRQHNTDTQYF.

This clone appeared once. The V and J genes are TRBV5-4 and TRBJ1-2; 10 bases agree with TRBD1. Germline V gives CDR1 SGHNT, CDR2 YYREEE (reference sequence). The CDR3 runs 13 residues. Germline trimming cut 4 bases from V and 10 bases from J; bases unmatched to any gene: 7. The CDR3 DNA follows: TGTGCCAGCAGCGACGGGACAGGGGAGATCTACACCTTC. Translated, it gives CASSDGTGEIYTF.

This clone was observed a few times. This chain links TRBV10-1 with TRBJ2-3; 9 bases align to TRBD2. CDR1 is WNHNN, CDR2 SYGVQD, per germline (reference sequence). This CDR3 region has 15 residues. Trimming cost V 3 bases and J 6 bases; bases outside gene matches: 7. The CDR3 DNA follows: TGCGCCAGCAGTGACCTAGCGGGGCCAGGTGATACGCAGTATTTT. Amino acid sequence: CASSDLAGPGDTQYF.

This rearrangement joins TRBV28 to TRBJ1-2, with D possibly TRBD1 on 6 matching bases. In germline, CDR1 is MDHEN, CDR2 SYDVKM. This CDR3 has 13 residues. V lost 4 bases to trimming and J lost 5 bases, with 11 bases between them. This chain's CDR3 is CASSYRVRYGYTF. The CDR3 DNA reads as TGTGCCAGCAGTTACAGGGTGAGATATGGCTACACCTTC.

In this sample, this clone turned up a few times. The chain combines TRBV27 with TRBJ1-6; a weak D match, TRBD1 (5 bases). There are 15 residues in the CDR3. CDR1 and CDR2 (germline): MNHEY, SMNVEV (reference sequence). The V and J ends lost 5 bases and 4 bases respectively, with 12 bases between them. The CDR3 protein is CASSPRKGYNSPLHF. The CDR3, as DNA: TGTGCCAGCAGTCCCCGCAAGGGGTATAATTCACCCCTCCACTTT.

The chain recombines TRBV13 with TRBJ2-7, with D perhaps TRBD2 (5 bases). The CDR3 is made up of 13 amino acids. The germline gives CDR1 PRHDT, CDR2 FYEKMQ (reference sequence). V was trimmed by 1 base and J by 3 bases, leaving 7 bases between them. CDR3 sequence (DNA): TGTGCCAGCAGCTTAGCCGGGAACTACGAGCAGTACGTC. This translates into CASSLAGNYEQYV.

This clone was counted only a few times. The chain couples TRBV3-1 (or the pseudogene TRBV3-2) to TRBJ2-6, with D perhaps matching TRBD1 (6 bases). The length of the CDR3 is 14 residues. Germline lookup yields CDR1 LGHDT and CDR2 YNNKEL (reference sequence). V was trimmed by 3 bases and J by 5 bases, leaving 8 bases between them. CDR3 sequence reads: CASSQGAWANVLTF. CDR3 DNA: TGTGCCAGCAGCCAGGGGGCCTGGGCCAACGTCCTGACTTTC.

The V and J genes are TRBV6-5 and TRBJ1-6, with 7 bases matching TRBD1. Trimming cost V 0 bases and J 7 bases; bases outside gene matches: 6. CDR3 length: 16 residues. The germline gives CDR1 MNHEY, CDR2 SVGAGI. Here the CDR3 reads CASSYSGTVLNSPLHF. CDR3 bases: TGTGCCAGCAGTTACTCCGGGACAGTTTTAAATTCACCCCTCCACTTT.